Listed below are T cell receptor beta chains from one sample, sequenced in a study of cytomegalovirus exposure and HLA in healthy donors. Clones were sequenced by immunoSEQ multiplex PCR, and TCRdb holds only the in-frame ones, with some missing. The listing records some 130,000 clones. The sample taken for sequencing was PBMCs. The receptors here all came from a woman between 40 and 50 years old in good health and CMV-seronegative. Each CDR3 is given with its conserved first and last residue. The D gene is left open where the match is weak.

d_call,v_call,j_call,cdr3_aa,cdr3_nt
NA,TRBV4-2,TRBJ2-1,CASSQELTGNGLQFF,TGTGCCAGCAGCCAAGAGCTGACGGGAAACGGGCTGCAGTTCTTC
TRBD1,TRBV7-3,TRBJ2-2,CASSPNRGNTGELFF,TGTGCCAGCAGCCCCAACAGGGGGAACACCGGGGAGCTGTTTTTT
NA,TRBV5-1,TRBJ1-5,CASSLGTRGNQPQHF,TGCGCCAGCAGCTTGGGAACCCGGGGCAATCAGCCCCAGCATTTT
NA,TRBV27,TRBJ1-6,CASSLSRIVTPYNSPLHF,TGTGCCAGCAGTTTATCGAGAATTGTAACCCCTTATAATTCACCCCTCCACTTT
TRBD1,TRBV5-1,TRBJ1-1,CASSLGGQPNTEAFF,TGCGCCAGCAGCTTGGGGGGACAGCCGAACACTGAAGCTTTCTTT
NA,TRBV4-3,TRBJ1-1,CASSQDWGGRAFF,TGCGCCAGCAGCCAAGACTGGGGAGGCAGAGCTTTCTTT
NA,TRBV2,TRBJ1-5,CASSDWGDSNQPQHF,TGTGCCAGCAGTGACTGGGGGGATAGCAATCAGCCCCAGCATTTT
TRBD1,TRBV11-2,TRBJ2-5,CASSLGTGIQETQYF,TGTGCCAGCAGCCTCGGGACAGGGATACAAGAGACCCAGTACTTC
NA,TRBV4-3,TRBJ1-2,CASSELGRGNYGYTF,TGCGCCAGCAGCGAGCTGGGGAGGGGGAACTATGGCTACACCTTC
TRBD2,TRBV9,TRBJ2-3,CASSVVTGGLEDTQYF,TGTGCCAGCAGCGTAGTTACGGGGGGGCTTGAAGATACGCAGTATTTT
TRBD2,TRBV15,TRBJ2-3,CATSREAGGGTDTQYF,TGTGCCACCAGCAGAGAAGCGGGGGGAGGCACAGATACGCAGTATTTT
NA,TRBV5-5,TRBJ1-5,CASSRLPSQFYSNQPQHF,TGTGCCAGCAGCCGGTTACCCTCACAGTTCTATAGCAATCAGCCCCAGCATTTT
NA,TRBV15,TRBJ2-7,CATSRGADISYEQYF,TGTGCCACCAGCAGAGGGGCTGACATCTCCTACGAGCAGTACTTC
NA,TRBV6-6,TRBJ1-2,CASSRLANYGYTF,TGTGCCAGCAGCCGACTGGCTAACTATGGCTACACCTTC
TRBD1,TRBV9,TRBJ1-1,CASSSGQGNTEAFF,TGTGCCAGCAGTTCGGGACAGGGGAACACTGAAGCTTTCTTT
TRBD2,TRBV6-5,TRBJ2-5,CASSFQRGPQETQYF,TGTGCCAGCAGTTTCCAGCGGGGGCCCCAAGAGACCCAGTACTTC
NA,TRBV7-9,TRBJ1-3,CASGTLGNTIYF,TGTGCCAGTGGGACACTTGGAAACACCATATATTTT
TRBD1,TRBV7-2,TRBJ1-3,CASSLIVGGQLNTIYF,TGTGCCAGCAGCTTAATAGTTGGGGGACAGTTAAACACCATATATTTT
TRBD1,TRBV18,TRBJ1-1,CASITAGTVNTEAFF,TGTGCCAGCATCACAGCCGGGACAGTAAACACTGAAGCTTTCTTT
NA,TRBV25-1,TRBJ1-3,CASRQQSGNTIYF,TGTGCCAGCCGACAGCAATCTGGAAACACCATATATTTT
NA,TRBV6-5,TRBJ1-5,CASSYLNRNQPQHF,TGTGCCAGCAGTTACTTGAACAGAAATCAGCCCCAGCATTTT
NA,TRBV27,TRBJ1-1,CASRDTANTEAFF,TGTGCCAGCAGAGACACCGCGAACACTGAAGCTTTCTTT
TRBD1,TRBV28,TRBJ1-2,CASSRDRATYGYTF,TGTGCCAGCAGTCGGGACAGGGCTACCTATGGCTACACCTTC
NA,TRBV5-1,TRBJ1-4,CASSFDRTNEKLFF,TGCGCCAGCAGCTTCGACAGGACTAATGAAAAACTGTTTTTT
TRBD1,TRBV4-2,TRBJ1-2,CASSQVSQGASYGYTF,TGTGCCAGCAGCCAAGTTTCTCAGGGGGCTAGCTATGGCTACACCTTC
TRBD1,TRBV7-8,TRBJ1-1,CASSYQRGRAFF,TGTGCCAGCAGCTACCAGAGGGGGCGAGCTTTCTTT
NA,TRBV28,TRBJ2-5,CASSGGAKETQYF,TGTGCCAGCAGTGGCGGGGCCAAAGAGACCCAGTACTTC
NA,TRBV19,TRBJ2-1,CASSTAFNEQFF,TGTGCCAGTAGTACTGCGTTCAATGAGCAGTTCTTC
TRBD1,TRBV5-4,TRBJ1-1,CASSLTRGANTEAFF,TGTGCCAGCAGCTTAACCAGGGGGGCGAACACTGAAGCTTTCTTT
TRBD2,TRBV5-6,TRBJ2-3,CASSPLAGGADTQYF,TGTGCCAGCAGCCCGTTAGCGGGGGGGGCAGATACGCAGTATTTT
NA,TRBV4-1,TRBJ1-2,CASSQPGERRSGYTF,TGCGCCAGCAGCCAACCAGGGGAAAGAAGGTCTGGCTACACCTTC
NA,TRBV10-3,TRBJ1-3,CAISEGQRNTIYF,TGTGCCATCAGTGAGGGACAAAGAAACACCATATATTTT
TRBD1,TRBV7-9,TRBJ1-3,CASSPDRVSGNTIYF,TGTGCCAGCAGCCCGGACAGGGTTTCTGGAAACACCATATATTTT
NA,TRBV7-3,TRBJ2-3,CASSLMGGTDTQYF,TGTGCCAGCAGCTTAATGGGCGGCACAGATACGCAGTATTTT
TRBD1,TRBV6-5,TRBJ1-2,CASSLGQGRNYGYTF,TGTGCCAGCAGTTTGGGACAGGGACGCAACTATGGCTACACCTTC
NA,TRBV11-2,TRBJ1-1,CASSSSLVNTEAFF,TGTGCCAGCAGCTCGTCTCTAGTGAACACTGAAGCTTTCTTT
NA,TRBV4-3,TRBJ1-1,CASSRGGSGDTEAFF,TGCGCCAGCAGCCGGGGGGGTTCTGGGGACACTGAAGCTTTCTTT
NA,TRBV2,TRBJ1-3,CASRQTWLDTIYF,TGTGCCAGCAGGCAGACATGGCTCGACACCATATATTTT
TRBD1,TRBV7-2,TRBJ2-7,CASTRGGQGPGGYYEQYF,TGTGCCAGCACCAGAGGGGGACAGGGGCCGGGTGGATACTACGAGCAGTACTTC
NA,TRBV25-1,TRBJ1-4,CASSEAGRFSEKLFF,TGTGCCAGCAGTGAAGCAGGGAGGTTTAGCGAAAAACTGTTTTTT
TRBD1,TRBV7-9,TRBJ1-5,CASSSGQYSNQPQHF,TGTGCCAGCAGCTCGGGACAGTATAGCAATCAGCCCCAGCATTTT
NA,TRBV5-1,TRBJ1-5,CASSLGWANQPQHF,TGCGCCAGCAGCTTGGGCTGGGCCAATCAGCCCCAGCATTTT
NA,TRBV7-2,TRBJ1-2,CASSLFWLTANYGYTF,TGTGCCAGCAGCTTGTTTTGGCTCACAGCTAACTATGGCTACACCTTC
NA,TRBV29-1,TRBJ1-2,CSVEENTNYGYTF,TGCAGCGTTGAAGAAAACACGAACTATGGCTACACCTTC
TRBD2,TRBV6-6,TRBJ2-4,CASSSRLAGENIQYF,TGTGCCAGCAGTTCGCGACTAGCGGGGGAAAACATTCAGTACTTC
NA,TRBV18,TRBJ2-5,CASSPEGGAPGETQYF,TGTGCCAGCTCACCCGAAGGGGGGGCGCCGGGAGAGACCCAGTACTTC
NA,TRBV29-1,TRBJ1-2,CSVERLPHGYTF,TGCAGCGTTGAAAGACTTCCCCATGGCTACACCTTC
TRBD1,TRBV19,TRBJ2-7,CASSPRAGQVSYEQYF,TGTGCCAGTAGTCCTCGGGCGGGACAGGTCTCCTACGAGCAGTACTTC
TRBD1,TRBV7-9,TRBJ1-2,CASSFGTAANYGYTF,TGTGCCAGCAGCTTTGGGACAGCTGCTAACTATGGCTACACCTTC
TRBD2,TRBV27,TRBJ2-1,CASSLGTSMNEQFF,TGTGCCAGCAGTTTGGGGACTAGCATGAATGAGCAGTTCTTC
NA,TRBV27,TRBJ1-1,CASRFAGAQMNTEAFF,TGTGCCAGCAGATTTGCAGGCGCCCAGATGAACACTGAAGCTTTCTTT